A single sample gave rise to the 29 T cell receptor beta chains below, sequenced in a study of OX40 agonist ivuxolimab in advanced cancers. TCRdb's table, derived via immunoSEQ multiplex PCR, lists solely in-frame clones and lacks some. The sample holds over 85,000 clones, approximately 90% seen once. Sequences were derived from CD4+ or CD8+ T cells sorted from blood, sampled in a trial of the OX40 agonist ivuxolimab. All receptors derive from an adult with an advanced solid tumor such as melanoma, head and neck, liver or kidney cancer.

Worth noting for this clone: Relative to the germline gene, one junction end is altered; a read error may explain this. The chain combines TRBV5-4 with TRBJ1-5; no clear D. CDR1 is SGHNT and CDR2 is YYREEE in the germline V gene (reference sequence). This CDR3 is 13 amino acids long. The CDR3 is CASSQDLNQPQHF. DNA for the CDR3: TGCGCCAGCAGCCAAGACCTAAATCAGCCCCAGCATTTT.

The V gene is TRBV18, the J gene TRBJ1-2; the D is unclear. The germline CDR1 and CDR2 sequences are KGHSH and LQKENI. There are 12 residues in the CDR3. V lost 1 base and J lost 7, with 7 bases in between. CDR3: CASSPLSGGYTF. The CDR3 coding sequence is TGTGCCAGCTCACCACTCAGTGGTGGCTACACCTTC.

V usage is TRBV19 and J usage is TRBJ1-5; a weak D match, TRBD1 (5 bases). The germline V gene encodes CDR1 LNHDA and CDR2 SQIVND (reference sequence). This CDR3 comprises 16 residues. Trimming removed 5 bases from V and 0 bases from J, with 14 bases in between. The chain's CDR3 is CASSLYQQASNQPQHF. CDR3 nucleotide sequence: TGTGCCAGTAGTCTTTACCAACAGGCTAGCAATCAGCCCCAGCATTTT. The variable domain in full, completed from reference TRBV19 and TRBJ1-5, reads DGGITQSPKYLFRKEGQNVTLSCEQNLNHDAMYWYRQDPGQGLRLIYYSQIVNDFQKGDIAEGYSVSREKKESFPLTVTSAQKNPTAFYLCASSLYQQASNQPQHFGDGTRLSIL.

This CDR3 is CASSIDGEDEQYF. CDR3 in DNA: TGTGCCAGTAGTATCGACGGGGAGGACGAGCAGTACTTC. The chain is built from TRBV19 and TRBJ2-7; TRBD2 is a possible D gene (6 bases). CDR1 is LNHDA and CDR2 is SQIVND in the germline V gene (reference sequence). Deletions cut 3 bases from V and 5 bases from J, with 11 bases between. This CDR3 comprises 13 residues.

The chain employs TRBV7-3 and TRBJ1-1; D perhaps matches TRBD1 (6 bases). In germline, CDR1 is SGHTA, CDR2 FQGTGA. V was cut by 5 bases and J by 8 bases, with 15 bases left in between. The CDR3 is made up of 13 amino acids. The DNA of the CDR3 is TGTGCCAGCAGCACGGAAAGGGGGGCCGAAGCTTTCTTT. Translated: CASSTERGAEAFF.

The chain joins TRBV5-8 to TRBJ1-4; unclear D gene. The CDR3 loop spans 14 amino acids. Germline lookup yields CDR1 SGHTS and CDR2 YDEGEE. V was shortened by 6 bases and J by 12 bases, with 21 bases between the two germline ends. The DNA of the CDR3 is TGTGCCAGCAACACGGAGGGTGTGAGTGGAGAACTGTTTTTT. Protein sequence: CASNTEGVSGELFF.

This clone was picked up a small number of times. The CDR3 coding sequence is TGTGCCAGCAGTACGGTGGATTCGCCTGAAGCTTTCTTT. Translation: CASSTVDSPEAFF. This chain joins TRBV6-6 and TRBJ1-1; D remains ambiguous. Germline CDR1 is MNHNY and CDR2 is SVGAGI (reference sequence). The V gene lost 5 bases and the J gene lost 6 bases, with 13 bases spanning the gap. The CDR3 covers 13 residues.

The rearrangement uses TRBV5-1 and TRBJ1-4; D gene unclear. CDR1 SGHRS and CDR2 YFSETQ come from the germline V gene. V was clipped by 4 bases and J by 1 base, with 8 bases between them. The CDR3 has 14 amino acids. CDR3 amino acids: CASSNGGTNEKLFF. The CDR3, as DNA: TGCGCCAGCAGCAACGGTGGAACTAATGAAAAACTGTTTTTT.

The chain links TRBV4-3 to TRBJ1-1; 8 bases fit TRBD1. The CDR3 loop spans 16 amino acids. CDR1 LGHNA and CDR2 YSLEER come from the germline V gene. After removal of 0 bases from V and 5 bases from J, the junction contained 8 bases not matched to a gene. The CDR3 DNA reads as TGCGCCAGCAGCCAAGATCTCCGGACAGGGCGGACTGAAGCTTTCTTT. This gives the protein CASSQDLRTGRTEAFF.

This chain uses TRBV6-6 with TRBJ1-2; D uncertain. Germline-derived CDR1 and CDR2 are MNHNY and SVGAGI (reference sequence). V lost 0 bases to trimming and J lost 2 bases, with 13 bases between them. There are 16 residues in the CDR3. CDR3 sequence: CASSYSKGGVNYGYTF. In nucleotides, the CDR3 is TGTGCCAGCAGTTACTCGAAGGGAGGAGTCAACTATGGCTACACCTTC.

This clone appeared a few times. This chain links TRBV14 with TRBJ2-7; unclear D gene. CDR1 SGHDN and CDR2 FVKESK come from the germline V gene. V was cut by 4 bases and J by 6 bases, with 16 bases left in between. The CDR3 length is 14 residues. CDR3 coding DNA: TGTGCCAGCAGCCCGTTAGGGCCGCTGGGCGAGCAGTACTTC. Translation: CASSPLGPLGEQYF.

This chain connects TRBV18 to TRBJ2-7; D not certain. V was clipped by 1 base and J by 2 bases, with 9 bases between them. CDR1 is KGHSH, CDR2 LQKENI, per germline. The CDR3 is made up of 14 amino acids. The CDR3: CASSPRVEAYEQYF. The CDR3 coding sequence is TGTGCCAGCTCACCACGGGTCGAAGCCTACGAGCAGTACTTC.

The chain couples TRBV5-6 to TRBJ2-4, with TRBD1 matching over 8 bases. With 4 bases clipped from V and 13 bases from J, the junction kept 13 bases outside the gene matches. This CDR3 contains 14 residues. Germline-derived CDR1 and CDR2 are SGHDT and YYEEEE. This CDR3 reads CASSPGTGQREQYF. CDR3 bases: TGTGCCAGCAGCCCGGGGACAGGCCAACGGGAACAGTACTTC.

This chain joins TRBV11-2 and TRBJ2-5; D possibly corresponds to TRBD2 (5 bases). The end of the DNA aligns better with TRBJ2-7, so the J call may be wrong. Germline assignment: CDR1 SGHAT and CDR2 FQNNGV. CDR3 length: 15 amino acids. The CDR3 DNA sequence: TGTGCCAGCAGCTCCGTTAGCGCTGATCCCTACGAGCAGTACTTC. Translated, it gives CASSSVSADPYEQYF.

About this clone itself: One end of the junction does not line up with germline, which may come from a read error. The chain joins TRBV2 to TRBJ2-7; D is uncertain. The CDR3 length is 11 residues. Germline V gene lookup returns CDR1 SNHLY and CDR2 FYNNEI. In DNA form, the CDR3 reads TGTGCCAGCAGTCTCCTATACGGGCAGTACTTC. Its protein is CASSLLYGQYF.

The chain couples TRBV18 to TRBJ1-1; D may be TRBD1 (6 bases). The germline V and J ends were trimmed by 3 bases and 1 base, with 12 bases remaining between them. Germline V gene data show CDR1 as KGHSH and CDR2 as LQKENI. This CDR3 is built from 15 residues. The CDR3 loop is CASSPWTEQNTEAFF. Here the CDR3 DNA reads TGTGCCAGCTCACCCTGGACAGAACAGAACACTGAAGCTTTCTTT.

The chain is built from TRBV18 and TRBJ1-1; D is ambiguous. This CDR3 region has 14 residues. Trimming pared 3 bases from V and 0 bases from J, leaving 8 bases between. Germline V gives CDR1 KGHSH, CDR2 LQKENI. The CDR3 DNA reads TGTGCCAGCTCACCGGAATTCATGAACACTGAAGCTTTCTTT. It translates to CASSPEFMNTEAFF.

Regarding this clone: A read error may produce the germline difference seen at one junction end. This chain links TRBV4-3 with TRBJ1-6; no reliable D call. CDR3 length: 15 residues. Germline CDR1 LGHNA, CDR2 YSLEER. The CDR3 sequence is CVSSQDQAGWTPLHF. Here the CDR3 DNA reads TGCGTCAGCAGCCAAGATCAGGCGGGTTGGACACCCCTCCACTTT.

This chain joins TRBV18 and TRBJ1-2; D not certain. The CDR3 runs 13 residues. Per the germline V gene, CDR1 is KGHSH and CDR2 is LQKENI. Trimming removed 2 bases at V and 1 base at J, with 5 bases between. The CDR3 nucleotides are TGTGCCAGCTCACCAGGGTTTAACTATGGCTACACCTTC. It encodes CASSPGFNYGYTF.

The chain's CDR3 is CAISGQGYGYTF. The CDR3 bases are TGTGCCATCAGTGGACAGGGCTATGGCTACACCTTC. This rearrangement joins TRBV10-3 to TRBJ1-2, with 7 bases fitting TRBD1. The CDR3 contains 12 residues. The V gene's germline CDR1 is ENHRY and CDR2 SYGVKD. Germline trimming cut 4 bases from V and 4 bases from J; bases unmatched to any gene: 0.

The chain's CDR3 is CASRPRAVYGYTF. CDR3 DNA: TGTGCCAGCCGCCCCAGGGCCGTCTATGGCTACACCTTC. The chain links TRBV27 to TRBJ1-2; possible D gene TRBD1, 5 bases. CDR1 MNHEY and CDR2 SMNVEV come from the germline V gene (reference sequence). The CDR3 is made up of 13 amino acids. The V end was cut by 8 bases, the J end by 4 bases, with 14 bases between.

For this clone: The same CDR3 is also encoded by other DNA sequences in this sample. The gene calls are TRBV18 and TRBJ2-7; D possibly matches TRBD1 or TRBD2 (6 bases each). The CDR3 is 13 amino acids. Looked up from germline, CDR1 is KGHSH and CDR2 is LQKENI. The V end lost 0 bases, the J end lost 4 bases, and 7 bases lay between the germline ends. The CDR3 spells CASSPPGGYEQYF. The CDR3 nucleotides are TGTGCCAGCTCACCACCAGGGGGGTACGAGCAGTACTTC.

The rearrangement uses TRBV7-2 and TRBJ2-1; TRBD2 agrees at 9 bases. The CDR3 runs 15 residues. Per the germline V gene, CDR1 is SGHTA and CDR2 is FQGNSA. V trimming: 4 bases; J trimming: 4 bases; junction bases outside the gene matches: 5. The CDR3, as DNA: TGTGCCAGCAGCTCCGGGACTAGCATTTACAATGAGCAGTTCTTC. The encoded protein is CASSSGTSIYNEQFF.

J is TRBJ2-5 and V is TRBV27; D not certain. Per the germline V gene, CDR1 is MNHEY and CDR2 is SMNVEV (reference sequence). CDR3 length equals 14 residues. Trimming stripped 7 bases from V and 5 bases from J, with 17 bases between. CDR3 bases: TGTGCCAGCAACAGACTCTCCTGGGATGAGACCCAGTACTTC. Translating it yields CASNRLSWDETQYF.

The genes are TRBV18 and TRBJ2-3; D may be TRBD2 (6 bases). The CDR3 sequence is 16 residues long. Germline values: CDR1 KGHSH, CDR2 LQKENI. V lost 4 bases and J 5 bases, leaving 19 bases between the germline ends. The CDR3 sequence is CASSRSGPTGEDTQYF. DNA for the CDR3: TGTGCCAGCTCACGGTCGGGACCCACGGGGGAAGATACGCAGTATTTT.

The V and J genes are TRBV15 and TRBJ1-2; 8 bases align to TRBD1. V lost 4 bases and J lost 4; bases outside the gene matches: 8. The CDR3 has 15 amino acids. Per germline, CDR1 LNHNV and CDR2 YYDKDF (reference sequence). In nucleotides, the CDR3 is TGTGCCACCAGCATCCTCGGACAGGGTGGCTATGGCTACACCTTC. Translation gives CATSILGQGGYGYTF.

This chain uses TRBV7-2 with TRBJ2-2; 8 bases are a match to TRBD2. This CDR3 comprises 17 residues. The germline CDR1 and CDR2 sequences are SGHTA and FQGNSA. The trim removed 2 bases at V and 13 bases at J, leaving 18 bases unmatched. The CDR3 coding sequence is TGTGCCAGCAGCTTATCGGCCTTGGCGGGGGGCTCCGCATGGCTGTTTTTT. Its protein is CASSLSALAGGSAWLFF.

This clone has just one count. V and J are TRBV6-6 and TRBJ1-6; D perhaps matches TRBD1 (5 bases). Trimming took 7 bases from V and 9 from J, leaving 16 bases between them. The CDR3 consists of 14 residues. The germline V gene has CDR1 MNHNY and CDR2 SVGAGI (reference sequence). As DNA, the CDR3 is TGTGCCAGCACCCTAAGCCGAAGGGGTTCACCCCTCCACTTT. As protein: CASTLSRRGSPLHF.

The rearrangement links TRBV5-1 to TRBJ2-5; TRBD2 matches at 8 bases. Germline V gene data show CDR1 as SGHRS and CDR2 as YFSETQ. The trim removed 3 bases at V and 3 bases at J, leaving 4 bases unmatched. The CDR3 totals 14 residues. CDR3 loop: CASSSGLEKETQYF. The CDR3 coding sequence is TGCGCCAGCAGCTCGGGACTAGAAAAAGAGACCCAGTACTTC.